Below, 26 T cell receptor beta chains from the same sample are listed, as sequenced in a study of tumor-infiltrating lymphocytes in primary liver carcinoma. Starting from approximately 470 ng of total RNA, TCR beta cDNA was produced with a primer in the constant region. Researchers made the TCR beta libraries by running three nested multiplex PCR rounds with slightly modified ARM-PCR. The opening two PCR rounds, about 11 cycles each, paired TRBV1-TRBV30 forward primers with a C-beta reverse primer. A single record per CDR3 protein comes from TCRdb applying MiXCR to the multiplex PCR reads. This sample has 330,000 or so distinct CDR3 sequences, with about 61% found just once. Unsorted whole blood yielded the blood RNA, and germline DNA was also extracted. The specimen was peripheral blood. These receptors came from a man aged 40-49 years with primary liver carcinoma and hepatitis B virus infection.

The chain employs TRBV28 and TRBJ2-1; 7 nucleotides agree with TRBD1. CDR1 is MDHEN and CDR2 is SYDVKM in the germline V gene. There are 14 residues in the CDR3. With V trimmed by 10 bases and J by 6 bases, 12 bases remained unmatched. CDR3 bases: TGTGCCACACTTTCCGGACAGGACTCCAATGAGCAGTTCTTC. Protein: CATLSGQDSNEQFF.

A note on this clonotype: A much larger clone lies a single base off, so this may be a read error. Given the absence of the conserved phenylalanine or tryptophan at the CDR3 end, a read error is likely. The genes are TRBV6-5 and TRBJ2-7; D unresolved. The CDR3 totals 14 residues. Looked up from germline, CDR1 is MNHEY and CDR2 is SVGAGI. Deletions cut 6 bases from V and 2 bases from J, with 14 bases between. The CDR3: CASRARVVTYEQYS. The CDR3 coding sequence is TGTGCCAGCAGGGCCCGCGTTGTCACCTACGAGCAGTACTCC.

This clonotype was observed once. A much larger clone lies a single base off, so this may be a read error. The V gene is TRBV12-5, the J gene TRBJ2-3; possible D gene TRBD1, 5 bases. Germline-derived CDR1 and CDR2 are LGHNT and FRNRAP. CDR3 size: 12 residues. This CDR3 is CASGPTGDTHYF. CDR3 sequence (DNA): TGTGCTAGTGGACCCACAGGCGATACGCATTATTTT.

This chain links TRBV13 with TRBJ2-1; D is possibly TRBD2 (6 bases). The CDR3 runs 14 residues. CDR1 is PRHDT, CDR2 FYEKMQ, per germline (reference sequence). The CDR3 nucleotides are TGTGGTAGCAGCGAAGGAGGGCCCAACAATGAGCAGTTCTTC. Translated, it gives CGSSEGGPNNEQFF.

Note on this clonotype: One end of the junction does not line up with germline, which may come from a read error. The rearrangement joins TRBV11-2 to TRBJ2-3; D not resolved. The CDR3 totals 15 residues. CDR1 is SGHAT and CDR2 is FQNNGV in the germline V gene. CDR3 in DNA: TGTACCAGCAGCTTATCCGGCAGCATCACAGATACGCAGTATTTT. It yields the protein CTSSLSGSITDTQYF. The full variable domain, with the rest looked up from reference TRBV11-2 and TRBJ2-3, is EAGVAQSPRYKIIEKRQSVAFWCNPISGHATLYWYQQILGQGPKLLIQFQNNGVVDDSQLPKDRFSAERLKGVDSTLKIQPAKLEDSAVYLCTSSLSGSITDTQYFGPGTRLTVL.

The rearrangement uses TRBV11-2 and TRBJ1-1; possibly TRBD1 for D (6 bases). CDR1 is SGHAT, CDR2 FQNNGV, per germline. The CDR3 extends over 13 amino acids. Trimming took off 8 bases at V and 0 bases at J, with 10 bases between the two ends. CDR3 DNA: TGTGCCAGCGACAGGAGTATGAACACTGAAGCTTTCTTT. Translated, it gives CASDRSMNTEAFF.

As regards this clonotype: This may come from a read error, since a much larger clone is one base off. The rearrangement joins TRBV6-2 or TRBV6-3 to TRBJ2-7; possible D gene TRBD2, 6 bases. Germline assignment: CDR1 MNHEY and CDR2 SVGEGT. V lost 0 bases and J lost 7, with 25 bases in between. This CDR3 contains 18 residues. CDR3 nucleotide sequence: TGTGCCAGCAGTTACTCGATTGGTAGAGGGAGGCCCCAGGAAGAGCAGTACTTC. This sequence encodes CASSYSIGRGRPQEEQYF.

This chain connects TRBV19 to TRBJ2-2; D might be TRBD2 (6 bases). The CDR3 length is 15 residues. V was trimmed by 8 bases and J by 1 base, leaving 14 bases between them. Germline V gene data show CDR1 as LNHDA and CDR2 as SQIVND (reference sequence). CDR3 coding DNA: TGTGCCAGTCGGGTGGAAGCGGGGAACACCGGGGAGCTGTTTTTT. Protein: CASRVEAGNTGELFF.

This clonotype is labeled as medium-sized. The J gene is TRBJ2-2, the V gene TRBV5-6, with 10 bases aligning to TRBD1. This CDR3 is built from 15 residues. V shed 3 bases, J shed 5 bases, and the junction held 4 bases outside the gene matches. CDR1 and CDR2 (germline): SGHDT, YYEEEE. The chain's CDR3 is CASSSGTGVTGELFF. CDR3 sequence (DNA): TGTGCCAGCAGCTCCGGGACAGGGGTGACCGGGGAGCTGTTTTTT.

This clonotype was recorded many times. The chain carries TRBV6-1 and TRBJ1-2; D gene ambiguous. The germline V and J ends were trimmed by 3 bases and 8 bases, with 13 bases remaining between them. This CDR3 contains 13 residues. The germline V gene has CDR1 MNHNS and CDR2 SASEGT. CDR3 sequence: CASSDLRVPGYTF. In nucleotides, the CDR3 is TGTGCCAGCAGTGATCTAAGGGTACCCGGCTACACCTTC.

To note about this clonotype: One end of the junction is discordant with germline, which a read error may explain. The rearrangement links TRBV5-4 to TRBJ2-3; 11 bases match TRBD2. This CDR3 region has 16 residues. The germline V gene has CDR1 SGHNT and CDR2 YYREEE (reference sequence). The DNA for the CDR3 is TGTGACAGCAGCTCCTTAGCGGGAGGGCTCAGCAATACGCAGTATTTT. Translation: CDSSSLAGGLSNTQYF. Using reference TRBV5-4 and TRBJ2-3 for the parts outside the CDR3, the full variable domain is ETGVTQSPTHLIKTRGQQVTLRCSSQSGHNTVSWYQQALGQGPQFIFQYYREEENGRGNFPPRFSGLQFPNYSSELNVNALELDDSALYLCDSSSLAGGLSNTQYFGPGTRLTVL.

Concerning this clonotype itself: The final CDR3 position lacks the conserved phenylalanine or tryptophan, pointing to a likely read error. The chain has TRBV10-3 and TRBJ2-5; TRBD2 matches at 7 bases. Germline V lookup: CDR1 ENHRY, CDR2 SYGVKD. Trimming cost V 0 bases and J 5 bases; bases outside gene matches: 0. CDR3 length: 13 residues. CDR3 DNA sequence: TGTGCCATCAGTGAGTCGGGGGGGGAGACCCAGTACTTA. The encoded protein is CAISESGGETQYL.

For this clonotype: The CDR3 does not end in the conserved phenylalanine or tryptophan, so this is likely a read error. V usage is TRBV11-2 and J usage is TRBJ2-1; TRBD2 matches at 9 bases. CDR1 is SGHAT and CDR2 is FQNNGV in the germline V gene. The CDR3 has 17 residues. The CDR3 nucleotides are TGTGCCACCAGCTCAGGGACTAGCTGGAACTCCTACAATGAGCAGTTCTAT. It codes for CATSSGTSWNSYNEQFY.

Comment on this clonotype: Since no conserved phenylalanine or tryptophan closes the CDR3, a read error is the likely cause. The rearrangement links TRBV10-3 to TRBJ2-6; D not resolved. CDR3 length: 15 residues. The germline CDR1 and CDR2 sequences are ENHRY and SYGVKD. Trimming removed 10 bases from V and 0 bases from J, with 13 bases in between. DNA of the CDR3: TGTGCCACCGGCGGACGACTCTCTGGGGCCAACGTCCTGACTCTC. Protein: CATGGRLSGANVLTL.

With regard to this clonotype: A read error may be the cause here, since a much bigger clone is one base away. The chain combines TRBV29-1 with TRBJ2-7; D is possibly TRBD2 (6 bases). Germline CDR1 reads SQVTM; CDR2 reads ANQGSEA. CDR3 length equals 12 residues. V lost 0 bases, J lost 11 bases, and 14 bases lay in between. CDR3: CSVEDISWEEYF. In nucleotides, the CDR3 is TGCAGCGTTGAAGATATCTCGTGGGAGGAGTACTTC.

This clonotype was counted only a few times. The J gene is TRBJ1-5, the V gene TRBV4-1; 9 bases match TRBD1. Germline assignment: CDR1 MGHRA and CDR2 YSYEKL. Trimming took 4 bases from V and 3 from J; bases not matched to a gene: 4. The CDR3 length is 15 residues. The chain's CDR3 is CASSPGQGPNQPQHF. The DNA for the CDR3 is TGCGCCAGCAGCCCGGGACAGGGTCCCAATCAGCCCCAGCATTTT.

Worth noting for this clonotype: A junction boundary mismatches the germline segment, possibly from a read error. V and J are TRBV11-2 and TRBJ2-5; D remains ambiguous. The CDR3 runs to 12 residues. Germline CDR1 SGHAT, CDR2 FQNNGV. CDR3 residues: CVSSLDQETQYF. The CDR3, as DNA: TGTGTCAGCAGTTTGGACCAAGAGACCCAGTACTTC.

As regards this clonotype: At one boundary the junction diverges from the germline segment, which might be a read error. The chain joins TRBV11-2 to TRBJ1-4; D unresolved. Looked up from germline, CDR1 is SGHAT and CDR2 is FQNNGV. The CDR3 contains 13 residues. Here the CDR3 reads CASSSLLDEKLFF. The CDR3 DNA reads TGTGCCAGCAGCTCATTACTGGATGAAAAACTGTTCTTT.

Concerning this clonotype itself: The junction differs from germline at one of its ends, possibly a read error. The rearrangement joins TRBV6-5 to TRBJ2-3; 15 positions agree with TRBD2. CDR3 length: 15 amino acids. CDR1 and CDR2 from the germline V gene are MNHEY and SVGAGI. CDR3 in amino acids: CDSMGTSGRTDTQYF. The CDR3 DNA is TGTGACAGCATGGGGACTAGCGGGAGGACAGATACGCAGTATTTT.

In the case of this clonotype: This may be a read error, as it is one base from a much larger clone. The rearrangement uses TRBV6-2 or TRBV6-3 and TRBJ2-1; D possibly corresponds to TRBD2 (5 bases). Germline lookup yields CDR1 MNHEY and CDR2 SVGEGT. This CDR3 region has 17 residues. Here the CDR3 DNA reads TGTGCCAGCAGTTACCCGACCCTTCGGGAAAGTAGGAATGAGCAGCTCTTC. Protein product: CASSYPTLRESRNEQLF.

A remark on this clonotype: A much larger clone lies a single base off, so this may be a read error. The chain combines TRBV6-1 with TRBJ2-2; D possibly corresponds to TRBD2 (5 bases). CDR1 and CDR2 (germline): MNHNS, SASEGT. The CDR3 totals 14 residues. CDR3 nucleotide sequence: TGTGCCAGCCAGCACCCCGGAAACACCGGGGAGCCGTTTTTT. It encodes CASQHPGNTGEPFF.

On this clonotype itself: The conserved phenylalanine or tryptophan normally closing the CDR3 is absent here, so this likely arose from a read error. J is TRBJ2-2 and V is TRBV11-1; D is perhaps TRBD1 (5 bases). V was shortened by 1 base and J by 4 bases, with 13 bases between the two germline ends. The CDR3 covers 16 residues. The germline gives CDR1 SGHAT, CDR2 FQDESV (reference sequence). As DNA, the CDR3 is TGTGCCAGCAGCTTAGATGGGGCGTTTAGCACCGGGGAGCTGTTTTCT. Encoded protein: CASSLDGAFSTGELFS.

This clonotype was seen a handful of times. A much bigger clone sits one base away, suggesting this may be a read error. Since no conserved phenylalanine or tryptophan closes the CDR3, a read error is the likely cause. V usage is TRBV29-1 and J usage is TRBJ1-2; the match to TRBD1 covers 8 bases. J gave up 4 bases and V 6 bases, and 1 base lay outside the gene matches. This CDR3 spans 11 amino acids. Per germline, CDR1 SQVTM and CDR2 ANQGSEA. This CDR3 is CSVDRGYGYTS. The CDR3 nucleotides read TGCAGCGTCGACAGGGGCTATGGCTACACCTCC.

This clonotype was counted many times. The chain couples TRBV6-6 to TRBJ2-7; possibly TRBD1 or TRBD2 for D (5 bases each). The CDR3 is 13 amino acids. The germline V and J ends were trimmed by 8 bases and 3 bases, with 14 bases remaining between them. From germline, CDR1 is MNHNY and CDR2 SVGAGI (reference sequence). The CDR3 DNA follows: TGTGCCAGCGGGGAGACAGTGGACTACGAGCAGTACTTC. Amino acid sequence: CASGETVDYEQYF.

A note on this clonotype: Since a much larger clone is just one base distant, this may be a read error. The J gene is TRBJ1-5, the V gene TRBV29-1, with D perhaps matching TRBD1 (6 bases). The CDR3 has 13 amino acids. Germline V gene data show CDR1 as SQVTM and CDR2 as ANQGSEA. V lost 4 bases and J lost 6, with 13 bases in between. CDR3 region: CSVVGQISQPQHF. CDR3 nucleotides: TGCAGCGTTGTCGGACAGATCAGTCAGCCCCAGCATTTT.

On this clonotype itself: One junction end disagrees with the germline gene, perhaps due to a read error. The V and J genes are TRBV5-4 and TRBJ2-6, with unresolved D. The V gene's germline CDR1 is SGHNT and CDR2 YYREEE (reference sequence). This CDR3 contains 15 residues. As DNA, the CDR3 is TGTGTCAGCAGTTTGTTCGTCTCTGGGGCCAACGTCCTGACTTTC. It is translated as CVSSLFVSGANVLTF.